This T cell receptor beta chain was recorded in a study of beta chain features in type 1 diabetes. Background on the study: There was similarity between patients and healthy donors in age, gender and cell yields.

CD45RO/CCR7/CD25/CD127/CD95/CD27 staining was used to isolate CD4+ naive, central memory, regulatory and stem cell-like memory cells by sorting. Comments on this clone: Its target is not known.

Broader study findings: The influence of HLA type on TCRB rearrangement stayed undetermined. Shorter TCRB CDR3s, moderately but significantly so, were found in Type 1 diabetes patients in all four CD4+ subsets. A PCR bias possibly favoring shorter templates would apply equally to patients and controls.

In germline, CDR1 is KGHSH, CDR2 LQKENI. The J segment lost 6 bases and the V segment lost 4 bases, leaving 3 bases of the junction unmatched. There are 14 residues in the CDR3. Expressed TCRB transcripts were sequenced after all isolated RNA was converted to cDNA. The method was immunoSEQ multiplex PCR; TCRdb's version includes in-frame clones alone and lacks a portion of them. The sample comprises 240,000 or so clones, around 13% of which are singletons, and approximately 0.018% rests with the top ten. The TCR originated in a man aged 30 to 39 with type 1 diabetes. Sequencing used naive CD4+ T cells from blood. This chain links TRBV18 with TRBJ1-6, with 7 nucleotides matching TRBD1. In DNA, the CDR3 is TGTGCCAGCTCACGGACAGGATTTAATTCACCCCTCCACTTT. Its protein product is CASSRTGFNSPLHF.